This passage covers 26 T cell receptor beta chains from one sample sequenced in a study of cytomegalovirus exposure and HLA in healthy donors. The PCR was carried out with 60 Vbeta primers and 13 Jbeta primers. The method was immunoSEQ multiplex PCR; TCRdb's version includes in-frame clones alone and lacks a portion of them. Of around 120,000 clones in the sample, over 75% are singletons; the top ten hold almost 6%. Sequenced sample: PBMCs. These receptors all stem from a woman aged 40 to 50 in good health and CMV-seropositive.

This clone is a singleton in its sample. The V call is TRBV13, the J call TRBJ2-3; D is possibly TRBD1 (6 bases). This CDR3 has 15 residues. With 4 bases removed from V and 2 bases from J, the gap between germline ends came to 13 bases. CDR1 and CDR2 from the germline V gene are PRHDT and FYEKMQ (reference sequence). For the CDR3, the DNA is TGTGCCAGCAGCTCCCCCAGGGGCGACACAGATACGCAGTATTTT. Its translation is CASSSPRGDTDTQYF.

This clone was counted a few times. This chain connects TRBV21-1 to TRBJ1-3; TRBD1 reflects the table's D call only, with no check against the DNA. TRBV21-1 is flagged as a pseudogene. This CDR3 has 15 residues. The CDR3 DNA is TGTGCCAGCCAACACCCCAGGGGGCCTGGAAACACCATATATTTT. This translates into CASQHPRGPGNTIYF.

The gene calls are TRBV28 and TRBJ1-1; D remains ambiguous. Trimming removed 5 bases at V and 8 bases at J, with 18 bases between. The CDR3 totals 14 residues. Germline loops: CDR1 MDHEN, CDR2 SYDVKM. The CDR3 reads CASSTPTPKSEAFF. CDR3 coding DNA: TGTGCCAGCAGTACACCAACGCCCAAGTCCGAAGCTTTCTTT.

The J gene is TRBJ1-2, the V gene TRBV4-1; maybe TRBD1 (6 bases). V lost 0 bases to trimming and J lost 4 bases, with 12 bases between them. Looked up from germline, CDR1 is MGHRA and CDR2 is YSYEKL. The length of the CDR3 is 15 residues. The CDR3 nucleotides read TGCGCCAGCAGCCAAGACCCCAGGACAGTCTATGGCTACACCTTC. Protein product: CASSQDPRTVYGYTF.

The CDR3 region is CATQRGGLNEQFF. In nucleotides, the CDR3 is TGTGCCACCCAGCGGGGGGGGCTCAATGAGCAGTTCTTC. This sequence joins TRBV27 and TRBJ2-1, with 10 nucleotides matching TRBD2. Unmatched junction bases numbered 6, after V lost 10 bases and J lost 6 bases. The CDR3 runs to 13 residues. The germline CDR1 and CDR2 sequences are MNHEY and SMNVEV (reference sequence).

This chain connects TRBV10-3 to TRBJ2-2; TRBD1 matches 7 bases. This CDR3 has 14 residues. Looked up from germline, CDR1 is ENHRY and CDR2 is SYGVKD. Losses at the gene ends were 10 bases for V and 1 base for J; bases not matched to a gene: 6. The CDR3 spells CATLTGKNTGELFF. Here the CDR3 DNA reads TGTGCCACCTTGACAGGGAAGAACACCGGGGAGCTGTTTTTT.

The J gene is TRBJ1-5, the V gene TRBV21-1. TRBV21-1 is reported as a pseudogene. CDR3 length: 12 residues. In nucleotides, the CDR3 is TGTGCCACCCGACCGGAGGATCAGCCCCAGCATTTT. Residues: CATRPEDQPQHF.

In its sample, this clone was seen a few times. The V call is TRBV9, the J call TRBJ1-2; the match to TRBD1 covers 11 bases. Per the germline V gene, CDR1 is SGDLS and CDR2 is YYNGEE. V lost 4 bases and J lost 0; bases outside the gene matches: 8. The length of the CDR3 is 17 residues. The CDR3 nucleotides are TGTGCCAGCAGCAAAGGGGACAGGGGGTTTGCTAACTATGGCTACACCTTC. This translates into CASSKGDRGFANYGYTF.

The chain is built from TRBV4-3 and TRBJ2-2, with 8 positions matching TRBD1. Germline-derived CDR1 and CDR2 are LGHNA and YSLEER. The trim removed 6 bases at V and 1 base at J, leaving 4 bases unmatched. The CDR3 is 15 residues long. As DNA, the CDR3 is TGCGCCAGCAGTCCGGACAGGGTGAACACCGGGGAGCTGTTTTTT. Translating it yields CASSPDRVNTGELFF.

The table lists this clone with a few counts. The V gene is TRBV12-5, the J gene TRBJ1-1; D remains unclear. There are 14 residues in the CDR3. V lost 0 bases and J 0 bases, leaving 5 bases between the germline ends. Germline CDR1 LGHNT, CDR2 FRNRAP. DNA for the CDR3: TGTGCTAGTGGTTTGGTACCAGTGAACACTGAAGCTTTCTTT. The encoded protein is CASGLVPVNTEAFF.

V and J are TRBV2 and TRBJ1-6; D is perhaps TRBD1 (6 bases). Per the germline V gene, CDR1 is SNHLY and CDR2 is FYNNEI. Trimming took off 2 bases at V and 6 bases at J, with 8 bases between the two ends. The CDR3 has 14 residues. The CDR3 protein is CASSELDSNSPLHF. The DNA of the CDR3 is TGTGCCAGCAGTGAACTGGACAGTAATTCACCCCTCCACTTT. Variable domain in full (rest from reference TRBV2 and TRBJ1-6): EPEVTQTPSHQVTQMGQEVILRCVPISNHLYFYWYRQILGQKVEFLVSFYNNEISEKSEIFDDQFSVERPDGSNFTLKIRSTKLEDSAMYFCASSELDSNSPLHFGNGTRLTVT.

This chain's CDR3 is CASSRDRMDYGYTF. CDR3 in DNA: TGCGCCAGCAGCCGGGACAGGATGGACTATGGCTACACCTTC. The chain uses TRBV5-1 and TRBJ1-2; 8 bases align to TRBD1. The CDR3 is 14 residues long. From germline, CDR1 is SGHRS and CDR2 YFSETQ. V lost 4 bases, J lost 3 bases, and 5 bases stayed unmatched. Full variable domain (outside the CDR3, taken from reference TRBV5-1 and TRBJ1-2): KAGVTQTPRYLIKTRGQQVTLSCSPISGHRSVSWYQQTPGQGLQFLFEYFSETQRNKGNFPGRFSGRQFSNSRSEMNVSTLELGDSALYLCASSRDRMDYGYTFGSGTRLTVV.

As for this clone: This same CDR3 is encoded by further DNA sequences in the sample. The V and J genes are TRBV9 and TRBJ2-1; 7 nucleotides line up with TRBD2. The germline V gene encodes CDR1 SGDLS and CDR2 YYNGEE. Trimming at V came to 5 bases and at J to 0 bases, leaving 5 bases not matched to a gene. The CDR3 is 15 residues long. This chain's CDR3 is CASSASGGSYNEQFF. The CDR3 DNA is TGTGCCAGCAGTGCCTCGGGGGGCTCCTACAATGAGCAGTTCTTC.

The V and J genes are TRBV6-1 and TRBJ1-2; 12 bases agree with TRBD1. This CDR3 spans 17 amino acids. The germline gives CDR1 MNHNS, CDR2 SASEGT. Trimming cost V 1 base and J 6 bases; bases outside gene matches: 9. CDR3 in amino acids: CASSEDLGTGGGDGYTF. The CDR3 DNA reads as TGTGCCAGCAGTGAAGACCTCGGGACAGGGGGCGGGGATGGCTACACCTTC.

This chain links TRBV19 with TRBJ2-5, with TRBD2 matching 7 bases. CDR3 length: 14 amino acids. CDR1 is LNHDA, CDR2 SQIVND, per germline (reference sequence). The J segment lost 4 bases and the V segment lost 0 bases, leaving 2 bases of the junction unmatched. This CDR3 reads CASSIDREGETQYF. DNA for the CDR3: TGTGCCAGTAGTATAGACAGGGAGGGAGAGACCCAGTACTTC.

The V and J genes are TRBV5-1 and TRBJ2-7; D gene ambiguous. Germline lookup yields CDR1 SGHRS and CDR2 YFSETQ. CDR3 size: 13 residues. V lost 1 base, J lost 0 bases, and 5 bases lay in between. The DNA for the CDR3 is TGCGCCAGCAGCTTGTTTCGCTCCTACGAGCAGTACTTC. Translation: CASSLFRSYEQYF.

As DNA, the CDR3 is TGTGCCAGCAGCTTCCGAGAGGAAAAACTGTTTTTT. Translated: CASSFREEKLFF. J is TRBJ1-4 and V is TRBV7-9; D remains unclear. The CDR3 runs 12 residues. Looked up from germline, CDR1 is SEHNR and CDR2 is FQNEAQ (reference sequence). Trimming removed 3 bases at V and 8 bases at J, with 7 bases between.

The rearrangement links TRBV27 to TRBJ2-5; no reliable D call. Germline V gene lookup returns CDR1 MNHEY and CDR2 SMNVEV (reference sequence). V lost 4 bases and J lost 1, with 7 bases in between. The CDR3 consists of 13 residues. The CDR3 region is CASSWAPQETQYF. Written as DNA, the CDR3 is TGTGCCAGCAGTTGGGCCCCCCAAGAGACCCAGTACTTC.

V usage is TRBV5-6 and J usage is TRBJ2-7; D is unresolved. Trimming shortened V by 0 bases and J by 4 bases, and 8 bases separated the two germline ends. The CDR3 spans 13 residues. Per germline, CDR1 SGHDT and CDR2 YYEEEE. The CDR3 sequence: CASSLAESYEQYF. The CDR3 DNA reads TGTGCCAGCAGCTTGGCCGAGAGTTACGAGCAGTACTTC.

The V gene is TRBV19, the J gene TRBJ2-5, with D possibly being TRBD1 (6 bases). This CDR3 spans 14 amino acids. Deletions cut 4 bases from V and 3 bases from J, with 12 bases between. Looked up from germline, CDR1 is LNHDA and CDR2 is SQIVND (reference sequence). This CDR3 reads CASSRRTDKETQYF. In DNA form, the CDR3 reads TGTGCCAGTAGTAGAAGGACAGACAAAGAGACCCAGTACTTC.

The V call is TRBV28, the J call TRBJ1-2; D remains ambiguous. Germline V gene lookup returns CDR1 MDHEN and CDR2 SYDVKM. The CDR3 spans 12 residues. Trimming pared 3 bases from V and 7 bases from J, leaving 9 bases between. In DNA form, the CDR3 reads TGTGCCAGCAGTTTGGTGCAGGTTGGCTACACCTTC. Its protein product is CASSLVQVGYTF.

V gene TRBV7-3 combines with J gene TRBJ2-5; 7 bases map to TRBD1. This CDR3 region has 16 residues. V shed 1 base and J 3 bases; nucleotides not matched to a gene: 8. CDR1 is SGHTA, CDR2 FQGTGA, per germline. DNA for the CDR3: TGTGCCAGCAGCTTAAGAGACAGGGCGGGCGAAGAGACCCAGTACTTC. Translation: CASSLRDRAGEETQYF.

The chain recombines TRBV4-3 with TRBJ2-1; 10 bases fit TRBD2. Germline-derived CDR1 and CDR2 are LGHNA and YSLEER. J lost 4 bases, V lost 0 bases, and 3 bases had no gene match. This CDR3 is 16 amino acids long. In DNA, the CDR3 is TGCGCCAGCAGCCAAGATCTAGCGGGAGTGTACAATGAGCAGTTCTTC. Its translation: CASSQDLAGVYNEQFF.

This clone turned up a few times. The chain combines TRBV19 with TRBJ2-1; TRBD1 agrees at 8 bases. CDR3 length: 14 amino acids. J was trimmed by 7 bases and V by 4 bases; bases with no gene match: 6. Germline V lookup: CDR1 LNHDA, CDR2 SQIVND (reference sequence). In DNA form, the CDR3 reads TGTGCCAGTAGTAAGGACAGGGTAGTGAATGAGCAGTTCTTC. It codes for CASSKDRVVNEQFF.

The V and J genes are TRBV5-6 and TRBJ2-7; the D is unclear. The CDR3 has 14 residues. CDR1 SGHDT and CDR2 YYEEEE come from the germline V gene. Trimming removed 0 bases from V and 5 bases from J, with 12 bases in between. Written as DNA, the CDR3 is TGTGCCAGCAGCTTGGGGGCAGGTCTAAACGAGCAGTACTTC. It encodes CASSLGAGLNEQYF.

The chain joins TRBV5-1 to TRBJ1-2, with 7 bases fitting TRBD1. This CDR3 has 15 residues. CDR1 SGHRS and CDR2 YFSETQ come from the germline V gene. V dropped 0 bases and J dropped 6; count of bases not matched to a gene: 8. CDR3 nucleotides: TGCGCCAGCAGCTTGGCGGAACAGGGGCGGGATGGCTACACCTTC. Translated: CASSLAEQGRDGYTF.